The 13 T cell receptor beta chains below all came from one sample that was sequenced in a study of blood T cell repertoires in COVID-19. TCRdb keeps only in-frame clones here, not all; method: immunoSEQ multiplex PCR. Of around 16,000 clones in the sample, about 85% were seen once. The sample was peripheral blood. The receptor source for this set is a human donor in a cohort sampled during active COVID-19.

In nucleotides, the CDR3 is TGTGCCATCAGAGTAGGACCGGGACAGGAAAACTCCTACGAGCAGTACTTC. It is translated as CAIRVGPGQENSYEQYF. The V gene is TRBV10-3, the J gene TRBJ2-7; TRBD1 matches at 8 bases. This CDR3 has 17 residues. Germline CDR1 reads ENHRY; CDR2 reads SYGVKD. J gave up 0 bases and V 6 bases, and 13 bases lay outside the gene matches.

The V call is TRBV9, the J call TRBJ1-2, with D tentatively TRBD1 (6 bases). Germline V CDR1 and CDR2: SGDLS, YYNGEE. This CDR3 comprises 15 residues. The V gene lost 0 bases and the J gene lost 6 bases, with 15 bases spanning the gap. The CDR3 region has the DNA TGTGCCAGCAGCGTAGTAGCAGGGGTCTTGGATGGCTACACCTTC. Translation gives CASSVVAGVLDGYTF.

The V call is TRBV25-1, the J call TRBJ1-2; 7 bases agree with TRBD1. The germline CDR1 and CDR2 sequences are MGHDK and SYGVNS. The CDR3 extends over 14 amino acids. Germline trimming cut 2 bases from V and 5 bases from J; bases unmatched to any gene: 5. This CDR3 reads CASSEQDRSYGYTF. The CDR3 DNA reads as TGTGCCAGCAGTGAACAGGACAGGTCTTATGGCTACACCTTC.

The chain couples TRBV4-3 to TRBJ2-3; TRBD2 matches 13 bases. The CDR3 runs to 19 residues. The junction had 16 bases not matched to a gene; V was cut back by 4 bases and J by 6 bases. CDR1 LGHNA and CDR2 YSLEER come from the germline V gene. DNA for the CDR3: TGCGCCAGCAGCCGCTACCCCCCAACTAGCGGGGGGGCAGCTGATACGCAGTATTTT. Translated: CASSRYPPTSGGAADTQYF.

The chain links TRBV29-1 to TRBJ1-1; D might be TRBD1 (5 bases). V lost 0 bases to trimming and J lost 5 bases, with 19 bases between them. The CDR3 is made up of 16 amino acids. Germline CDR1 and CDR2: SQVTM and ANQGSEA. The CDR3 loop is CSVEDRGIRGGTEAFF. The CDR3 DNA is TGCAGCGTTGAAGATCGGGGTATACGGGGGGGTACTGAAGCTTTCTTT.

The chain's CDR3 is CASKSTSGGETQYF. DNA of the CDR3: TGTGCCAGCAAATCGACTAGCGGGGGGGAAACGCAGTATTTT. J is TRBJ2-3 and V is TRBV27; 14 nucleotides line up with TRBD2. Germline assignment: CDR1 MNHEY and CDR2 SMNVEV (reference sequence). V was clipped by 7 bases and J by 9 bases; unmatched bases: 6. The CDR3 is made up of 14 amino acids.

The genes are TRBV5-1 and TRBJ2-3, with D perhaps matching TRBD2 (6 bases). The V gene's germline CDR1 is SGHRS and CDR2 YFSETQ. The V gene lost 4 bases and the J gene lost 2 bases, with 23 bases spanning the gap. This CDR3 region has 18 residues. CDR3 sequence reads: CASSPGQRGFSNTDTQYF. CDR3 in DNA: TGCGCCAGCAGCCCAGGGCAACGGGGGTTTTCTAACACAGATACGCAGTATTTT.

This rearrangement joins TRBV6-6 to TRBJ1-5, with 7 bases identical to TRBD1. V shed 6 bases and J 0 bases; nucleotides not matched to a gene: 5. From germline, CDR1 is MNHNY and CDR2 SVGAGI (reference sequence). This CDR3 is built from 15 residues. The CDR3 loop reads CASREHRGSNQPQHF. CDR3 DNA: TGTGCCAGCAGGGAACACAGGGGTAGCAATCAGCCCCAGCATTTT.

The chain employs TRBV11-2 and TRBJ2-4; no clear D gene. V dropped 5 bases and J dropped 5 bases, with 7 bases sitting between them. This CDR3 has 12 residues. In germline, CDR1 is SGHAT, CDR2 FQNNGV. Here the CDR3 reads CASSPIQNIQYF. CDR3 nucleotides: TGTGCCAGCAGCCCCATTCAAAACATTCAGTACTTC.

This clone was seen only once. The genes are TRBV6-5 and TRBJ1-2, with a possible D match to TRBD1 (6 bases). Trimming shortened V by 6 bases and J by 2 bases, and 10 bases separated the two germline ends. Germline V CDR1 and CDR2: MNHEY, SVGAGI. The CDR3 has 13 amino acids. Here the CDR3 reads CASRTGMNYGYTF. DNA for the CDR3: TGTGCCAGCAGAACAGGGATGAACTATGGCTACACCTTC.

This clone showed up just a few times. This sequence joins TRBV6-2 or TRBV6-3 and TRBJ2-7; 7 bases line up with TRBD1. Germline-derived CDR1 and CDR2 are MNHEY and SVGEGT. Losses at the gene ends were 0 bases for V and 9 bases for J; bases not matched to a gene: 14. The CDR3 is 16 residues long. DNA for the CDR3: TGTGCCAGCAGTTACTCCGGACAGGTCCATAATATGGGGCAGTACTTC. This gives the protein CASSYSGQVHNMGQYF.

V is TRBV18 and J is TRBJ2-7; TRBD1 matches 8 bases. Germline V gene data show CDR1 as KGHSH and CDR2 as LQKENI. With V trimmed by 3 bases and J by 7 bases, 5 bases remained unmatched. The CDR3 loop spans 13 amino acids. CDR3 amino acids: CASSPPGGGEQYF. For the CDR3, the DNA is TGTGCCAGCTCACCGCCAGGGGGCGGGGAGCAGTACTTC.

This clone was observed once. This chain connects TRBV11-2 to TRBJ1-5; D remains unclear. This CDR3 region has 15 residues. Germline V CDR1 and CDR2: SGHAT, FQNNGV. V lost 0 bases to trimming and J lost 2 bases, with 8 bases between them. In DNA form, the CDR3 reads TGTGCCAGCAGCTTAGACGGTAGAGGCAATCAGCCCCAGCATTTT. Protein sequence: CASSLDGRGNQPQHF. The variable domain in full, completed from reference TRBV11-2 and TRBJ1-5, reads EAGVAQSPRYKIIEKRQSVAFWCNPISGHATLYWYQQILGQGPKLLIQFQNNGVVDDSQLPKDRFSAERLKGVDSTLKIQPAKLEDSAVYLCASSLDGRGNQPQHFGDGTRLSIL.